This is a list of T cell receptor beta chains from one sample in a study of OX40 agonist ivuxolimab in advanced cancers. The assay was immunoSEQ multiplex PCR, and TCRdb's table has in-frame clones only and misses some. The sample contains 30,000 to 40,000 clones, around 85% of which appear only once. This specimen was CD4+ or CD8+ T cells sorted from blood, taken in a trial of the OX40 agonist ivuxolimab. These receptors came from an adult with an advanced solid tumor such as melanoma, head and neck, liver or kidney cancer. Each CDR3 is given with its conserved first and last residue. The D gene is left open where the match is weak. Some rows mark clone size as missing; the rest say once, few, many or name a class of expanded clone.

J | V | size | D | CDR3 | DNA
TRBJ1-4 | TRBV5-4 | - | - | CASSQAQGNEKLFF | TGTGCCAGCAGTCAAGCCCAGGGAAATGAAAAACTGTTTTTT
TRBJ1-2 | TRBV11-2 | once | - | CASSPDRSSRGYTF | TGTGCCAGCAGCCCCGACAGGAGCAGTCGGGGCTACACCTTC
TRBJ1-2 | TRBV5-4 | few | - | CASISKEAIYGYTF | TGTGCCAGCATCTCTAAGGAGGCCATCTATGGCTACACCTTC
TRBJ2-7 | TRBV29-1 | - | TRBD2 | CSVETGGDFSYEQYF | TGCAGCGTTGAAACCGGGGGGGACTTCTCCTACGAGCAGTACTTC
TRBJ1-2 | TRBV19 | - | TRBD1 | CASTNDWTGRFFNYGYTF | TGTGCCAGTACCAACGATTGGACAGGCAGATTTTTCAACTATGGCTACACCTTC
TRBJ1-1 | TRBV15 | - | - | CATSRVVGTEAFF | TGTGCCACCAGCAGAGTGGTGGGCACTGAAGCTTTCTTT
TRBJ2-1 | TRBV28 | - | TRBD2 | CASSFRGGYNEQFF | TGTGCCAGCAGTTTTCGCGGGGGGTACAATGAGCAGTTCTTC
TRBJ2-3 | TRBV10-2 | - | - | CASSEMTKDTQYF | TGCGCCAGCAGTGAGATGACGAAAGATACGCAGTATTTT
TRBJ1-2 | TRBV6-1 | - | TRBD1 | CASSDPGTGDALYGYTF | TGTGCCAGCAGTGACCCCGGGACAGGGGATGCACTTTATGGCTACACCTTC
TRBJ1-4 | TRBV21-1 | few | - | CASPRIGAREKLFF | TGTGCCAGCCCTAGAATTGGGGCGCGAGAAAAACTGTTTTTT
TRBJ2-2 | TRBV11-2 | - | - | CASSKQGGIGNGELFF | TGTGCCAGCAGCAAACAGGGTGGGATAGGAAACGGGGAGCTGTTTTTT
TRBJ1-4 | TRBV28 | - | TRBD1 | CASFQGVNEKLFF | TGTGCCAGCTTTCAGGGGGTTAATGAAAAACTGTTTTTT
TRBJ1-2 | TRBV7-9 | - | - | CASSLGPIYGYTF | TGTGCCAGCAGCTTAGGGCCTATCTATGGCTACACCTTC
TRBJ1-1 | TRBV27 | - | - | CASTINGGNTEAFF | TGTGCCAGCACTATCAATGGGGGCAACACTGAAGCTTTCTTT
TRBJ2-1 | TRBV19 | - | - | CASSILGAGNYNEQFF | TGTGCCAGTAGTATCCTGGGCGCGGGGAACTACAATGAGCAGTTCTTC
TRBJ2-2 | TRBV7-8 | - | - | CASSFIGGASGELFF | TGTGCCAGCAGCTTCATAGGGGGGGCCTCCGGGGAGCTGTTTTTT
TRBJ1-2 | TRBV9 | - | - | CASSGVVVRADGYTF | TGTGCCAGCAGCGGAGTGGTGGTTAGGGCAGATGGCTACACCTTC
TRBJ2-7 | TRBV5-4 | - | - | CASSLVMKEQYF | TGTGCCAGCAGCTTAGTCATGAAGGAGCAGTACTTC
TRBJ2-5 | TRBV2 | few | TRBD2 | CASSDMTSGETQYF | TGTGCCAGCAGCGATATGACTAGCGGGGAGACCCAGTACTTC
TRBJ1-1 | TRBV7-9 | - | - | CASSLRGSQGAEAFF | TGTGCCAGCAGCCTAAGGGGAAGTCAGGGCGCTGAAGCTTTCTTT
TRBJ2-2 | TRBV9 | - | - | CASSVGGPVRTGELFF | TGTGCCAGCAGCGTAGGAGGGCCCGTGAGGACCGGGGAGCTGTTTTTT
TRBJ1-1 | TRBV28 | - | - | CASSLYGGGNEAFF | TGTGCCAGCAGTTTATACGGGGGGGGCAATGAAGCTTTCTTT
TRBJ1-2 | TRBV13 | - | TRBD1 | CASSLTGQGAYYGYTF | TGTGCCAGCAGCTTGACGGGACAGGGGGCATACTATGGCTACACCTTC
TRBJ1-2 | TRBV2 | - | - | CASIEGLGYTF | TGTGCCAGCATCGAGGGTCTTGGCTACACCTTC
TRBJ1-6 | TRBV2 | - | - | CASSVRVGSPLHF | TGTGCCAGCAGTGTTAGGGTCGGTTCACCCCTCCACTTT
TRBJ2-2 | TRBV19 | - | - | CASSIRGSRTNTGELFF | TGTGCCAGTAGTATTAGGGGCAGCCGTACGAACACCGGGGAGCTGTTTTTT
TRBJ2-3 | TRBV18 | - | - | CASSPRSQSTDTQYF | TGTGCCAGCTCACCAAGGTCCCAGAGCACAGATACGCAGTATTTT
TRBJ2-5 | TRBV5-1 | once | - | CASSSSTGDQETQYF | TGCGCCAGCAGCTCGTCGACAGGAGATCAAGAGACCCAGTACTTC
TRBJ1-1 | TRBV9 | few | - | CASSVDSNTEAFF | TGTGCCAGCAGCGTAGACAGCAACACTGAAGCTTTCTTT
TRBJ2-1 | TRBV4-1 | few | TRBD1 | CASSQARDRGREWFF | TGCGCCAGCAGCCAGGCCCGGGACAGGGGGCGTGAATGGTTCTTC
TRBJ1-5 | TRBV2 | - | - | CASSASSGRGNQPQHF | TGTGCCAGCAGCGCAAGTTCCGGGAGGGGCAATCAGCCCCAGCATTTT
TRBJ1-3 | TRBV6-6 | - | - | CASSIQGSGNTIYF | TGTGCCAGCAGTATACAGGGTTCTGGAAACACCATATATTTT
TRBJ2-3 | TRBV6-5 | - | - | CATIDWLSSTDTQYF | TGTGCCACCATCGACTGGCTTTCTAGCACAGATACGCAGTATTTT
TRBJ2-7 | TRBV6-6 | - | TRBD2 | CASLGLGTYEQYF | TGTGCCAGCCTGGGACTAGGGACCTACGAGCAGTACTTC
TRBJ1-6 | TRBV2 | - | - | CASVLGSSYNSPLHF | TGTGCCAGCGTACTTGGGAGCTCCTATAATTCACCCCTCCACTTT
TRBJ2-1 | TRBV5-1 | - | TRBD2 | CASKEGTSGVGQFF | TGCGCCAGCAAGGAGGGGACTAGCGGGGTGGGGCAGTTCTTC
TRBJ2-7 | TRBV10-3 | - | TRBD1 | CAISEMTGGAVYEQYF | TGTGCCATCAGTGAGATGACAGGGGGCGCGGTCTACGAGCAGTACTTC
TRBJ2-7 | TRBV15 | - | - | CATSRAGQPYEQYF | TGTGCCACCAGCAGAGCCGGACAGCCTTACGAGCAGTACTTC
TRBJ2-2 | TRBV25-1 | - | - | CASSPRGTGAGELFF | TGTGCCAGCAGTCCTCGCGGTACGGGGGCCGGGGAGCTGTTTTTT
TRBJ1-2 | TRBV6-1 | - | - | CASSEFGEGVRLWGYTF | TGTGCCAGCAGTGAATTCGGGGAGGGGGTACGACTATGGGGCTACACCTTC
TRBJ2-3 | TRBV9 | once | - | CASRGGVPADTQYF | TGTGCCAGCAGGGGTGGGGTGCCCGCAGATACGCAGTATTTT
TRBJ1-3 | TRBV19 | - | TRBD1 | CANRTGTGDDLCGNTIYF | TGTGCCAATCGAACAGGGACAGGGGACGATCTCTGTGGAAACACCATATATTTT
TRBJ2-2 | TRBV7-9 | - | - | CASSLVPTGELFF | TGTGCCAGCAGCTTAGTACCCACCGGGGAGCTGTTTTTT
TRBJ1-1 | TRBV7-3 | - | - | CASSLGSVMNTEAFF | TGTGCCAGCAGCTTAGGGTCCGTCATGAACACTGAAGCTTTCTTT
TRBJ2-1 | TRBV7-2 | - | - | CASSFFGSGKGDNEQFF | TGTGCCAGCAGCTTTTTCGGGTCAGGGAAGGGGGACAATGAGCAGTTCTTC
TRBJ1-2 | TRBV5-6 | - | - | CASSETGSYGYTF | TGTGCCAGCAGCGAGACAGGATCCTATGGCTACACCTTC
TRBJ1-1 | TRBV6-6 | - | - | CASSYAGGAEAFF | TGTGCCAGCAGTTACGCGGGGGGAGCTGAAGCTTTCTTT
TRBJ1-3 | TRBV25-1 | - | - | CASRPGELSGNTIYF | TGTGCCAGCAGGCCGGGGGAGCTCTCTGGAAACACCATATATTTT
TRBJ1-4 | TRBV7-9 | - | - | CASSLGGDSNEKLFF | TGTGCCAGCAGTCTCGGGGGGGATAGTAATGAAAAACTGTTTTTT
TRBJ1-1 | TRBV27 | - | TRBD1 | CASSLGQLEFF | TGTGCCAGCAGTTTGGGACAGTTAGAGTTCTTT